This entry lists 8 T cell receptor beta chains sequenced from one sample in a study of T cell clonotyping in hematopoietic cell transplantation. Assay used: immunoSEQ multiplex PCR; TCRdb lists only in-frame clones, some missing. The data hold about 36,000 clones, with approximately 88% observed a single time. The sequenced sample consisted of peripheral blood mononuclear cells. These receptors originate from a woman aged 40 to 50 in good health. Some clones in this sample may be carry-over from other donors' samples.

The chain joins TRBV28 to TRBJ1-5, with a weak D call TRBD1 (6 bases). The CDR3 length is 13 residues. V shed 1 base and J shed 7 bases, with 8 bases lying between them. CDR1 MDHEN and CDR2 SYDVKM come from the germline V gene. The CDR3: CASSLSGAQPQHF. CDR3 coding DNA: TGTGCCAGCAGTTTATCAGGGGCCCAGCCCCAGCATTTT.

The chain carries TRBV18 and TRBJ2-1, with 7 positions matching TRBD1. CDR1 is KGHSH, CDR2 LQKENI, per germline. J was trimmed by 10 bases and V by 6 bases; bases with no gene match: 9. The CDR3 has 13 residues. The CDR3 here is CASSPTGLGEQFF. DNA of the CDR3: TGTGCCAGCTCCCCGACAGGGTTAGGAGAGCAGTTCTTC.

The chain couples TRBV5-1 to TRBJ2-7; maybe TRBD2 (6 bases). Per germline, CDR1 SGHRS and CDR2 YFSETQ. This CDR3 has 14 amino acids. Trimming took off 4 bases at V and 6 bases at J, with 17 bases between the two ends. CDR3 sequence: CASSLMGDSGEQYF. The CDR3 DNA sequence: TGCGCCAGCAGCCTCATGGGGGACTCGGGCGAGCAGTACTTC.

The chain couples TRBV7-2 to TRBJ1-4; the match to TRBD1 covers 7 bases. CDR3 length: 16 amino acids. Germline CDR1 is SGHTA and CDR2 is FQGNSA. V lost 5 bases, J lost 8 bases, and 14 bases stayed unmatched. The CDR3 is CASSPETGAREEKLFF. CDR3 nucleotides: TGTGCCAGCAGCCCTGAAACAGGGGCGAGGGAAGAAAAACTGTTTTTT.

The chain employs TRBV19 and TRBJ2-7; TRBD2 matches 16 bases. CDR1 and CDR2 (germline): LNHDA, SQIVND (reference sequence). CDR3 length equals 16 residues. The V segment lost 8 bases and the J segment 5 bases; nucleotides outside the gene matches: 9. The CDR3 sequence is CASRSSGLAGGHEQYF. CDR3 sequence (DNA): TGTGCCAGTCGGTCCTCGGGACTAGCGGGAGGGCACGAGCAGTACTTC.

The chain recombines TRBV5-5 with TRBJ2-7; 9 positions agree with TRBD2. Germline V gives CDR1 SGHKS, CDR2 YYEKEE (reference sequence). J gave up 1 base and V 4 bases, and 6 bases lay outside the gene matches. CDR3 length: 15 amino acids. Here the CDR3 DNA reads TGTGCCAGCAGCGCTACTAGCGGGCCTTCCTACGAGCAGTACTTC. Amino acid sequence: CASSATSGPSYEQYF.

The V gene is TRBV4-2, the J gene TRBJ2-7; D may match TRBD1 or TRBD2 (5 bases each). Germline assignment: CDR1 LGHNA and CDR2 YNFKEQ. Trimming shortened V by 4 bases and J by 1 base, and 14 bases separated the two germline ends. This CDR3 comprises 15 residues. The CDR3 here is CASSPRDGVSYEQYF. CDR3 bases: TGTGCCAGCAGCCCCCGGGACGGAGTATCCTACGAGCAGTACTTC.

This rearrangement joins TRBV5-8 to TRBJ2-3, with D uncertain. The CDR3 is made up of 12 amino acids. Germline CDR1 SGHTS, CDR2 YDEGEE. V lost 1 base to trimming and J lost 10 bases, with 10 bases between them. CDR3 nucleotide sequence: TGTGCCAGCAGCTTGAGCATGCTTCCGCAGTATTTT. This codes for CASSLSMLPQYF.